One sample yielded the 10 T cell receptor beta chains listed below, sequenced in a study of T cell changes during pregnancy in multiple sclerosis. Method: immunoSEQ multiplex PCR; TCRdb's copy keeps in-frame clones and lacks some. Among more than 100,000 clones, 92% were seen once, and the ten largest hold 0.75% to 0.95%. Source: peripheral blood, taken after pregnancy. The receptors here all came from a female donor with multiple sclerosis, enrolled in a pregnancy study.

This sequence joins TRBV7-9 and TRBJ1-4; 9 nucleotides line up with TRBD1. V gave up 6 bases and J gave up 7 bases; unmatched junction bases: 9. Germline lookup yields CDR1 SEHNR and CDR2 FQNEAQ (reference sequence). The CDR3 is 15 residues long. CDR3: CASSLTGQGGEKLFF. CDR3 DNA sequence: TGTGCCAGCAGTTTAACGGGACAGGGAGGTGAAAAACTGTTTTTT.

The chain carries TRBV11-2 and TRBJ2-5; D remains ambiguous. The J call may be in error: the DNA end matches TRBJ2-7 better. The CDR3 is made up of 14 amino acids. Germline-derived CDR1 and CDR2 are SGHAT and FQNNGV. CDR3 bases: TGTGCCAGCAGCTTAGATGGTTTCGCCTACGAGCAGTACTTC. Amino acids: CASSLDGFAYEQYF.

The V and J genes are TRBV4-3 and TRBJ1-6, with a weak D call TRBD1 (6 bases). CDR1 LGHNA and CDR2 YSLEER come from the germline V gene. The CDR3 consists of 17 residues. Trimming stripped 0 bases from V and 3 bases from J, with 12 bases between. The CDR3 region has the DNA TGCGCCAGCAGCCAAGAGGACAGCTCCATCTATAATTCACCCCTCCACTTT. It translates to CASSQEDSSIYNSPLHF.

The J gene is TRBJ2-7, the V gene TRBV6-5; 9 bases line up with TRBD2. J gave up 0 bases and V 6 bases, and 3 bases lay outside the gene matches. The CDR3 totals 14 residues. In germline, CDR1 is MNHEY, CDR2 SVGAGI. The CDR3 sequence is CASSISGGSYEQYF. The CDR3 DNA follows: TGTGCCAGCAGCATTAGCGGGGGCTCCTACGAGCAGTACTTC.

This clone was seen only once. J is TRBJ2-7 and V is TRBV30, with D possibly being TRBD1 or TRBD2 (5 bases each). Trimming removed 8 bases at V and 0 bases at J, with 20 bases between. This CDR3 comprises 15 residues. Germline-derived CDR1 and CDR2 are GTSNPN and SVGIG (reference sequence). CDR3 in amino acids: CAGTLGGVYSYEQYF. The CDR3 DNA reads TGTGCCGGGACCCTAGGTGGTGTCTACTCCTACGAGCAGTACTTC.

The chain links TRBV27 to TRBJ2-3; the match to TRBD2 covers 9 bases. The length of the CDR3 is 16 residues. Germline trimming cut 5 bases from V and 1 base from J; bases unmatched to any gene: 7. In germline, CDR1 is MNHEY, CDR2 SMNVEV (reference sequence). The DNA for the CDR3 is TGTGCCAGCAGTGACCGACTAGCGGTGGGCACAGATACGCAGTATTTT. Amino acids: CASSDRLAVGTDTQYF.

CDR3: CASSPPRTDSGNTIYF. The CDR3 nucleotides are TGTGCCAGCAGCCCCCCACGGACAGATTCTGGAAACACCATATATTTT. This sequence joins TRBV9 and TRBJ1-3; TRBD1 might be the D (6 bases). Germline V gene data show CDR1 as SGDLS and CDR2 as YYNGEE. This CDR3 comprises 16 residues. V was clipped by 4 bases and J by 1 base, with 15 bases between them. Drawing the rest from reference TRBV9 and TRBJ1-3, the complete variable domain is DSGVTQTPKHLITATGQRVTLRCSPRSGDLSVYWYQQSLDQGLQFLIQYYNGEERAKGNILERFSAQQFPDLHSELNLSSLELGDSALYFCASSPPRTDSGNTIYFGEGSWLTVV.

This chain connects TRBV27 to TRBJ1-5, with 8 bases matching TRBD1. Unmatched junction bases numbered 10, after V lost 6 bases and J lost 6 bases. Germline CDR1 reads MNHEY; CDR2 reads SMNVEV (reference sequence). The CDR3 runs 15 residues. The CDR3 here is CASRDLTGEGQPQHF. The CDR3 DNA is TGTGCCAGCAGGGACTTGACAGGGGAAGGTCAGCCCCAGCATTTT.

V is TRBV25-1 and J is TRBJ2-1; D may be TRBD2 (6 bases). V lost 3 bases, J lost 9 bases, and 24 bases lay in between. The germline V gene encodes CDR1 MGHDK and CDR2 SYGVNS. This CDR3 region has 17 residues. CDR3 coding DNA: TGTGCCAGCAGTGATCTCTGGAGAGCGGGCACGTCGGGTGAGCAGTTCTTC. Translation gives CASSDLWRAGTSGEQFF.

Of note for this clone: In the same sample, other DNA sequences code for this CDR3. The rearrangement links TRBV9 to TRBJ2-7, with 11 bases lining up with TRBD1. V was clipped by 2 bases and J by 3 bases; unmatched bases: 4. Per germline, CDR1 SGDLS and CDR2 YYNGEE. The CDR3 consists of 15 residues. CDR3 DNA sequence: TGTGCCAGCAGCGTGGGGACAGGGGGTGGCTACGAGCAGTACTTC. Translating gives CASSVGTGGGYEQYF.